The clone carrying this TCR beta chain has at least ten counts. Its antigen is as yet unknown. The sample comes from a study of blood T cells in healthy people across ages. The study's findings and limits: Without sorted subsets, naive and antigen-experienced compartments could not be conclusively compared. Among T cells, TCR beta diversity per million cells dropped roughly linearly as age rose.

Trimming removed 2 bases at V and 6 bases at J, with 8 bases between. Germline V gene sequence: CDR1 MNHEY, CDR2 SVGAGI. The CDR3 sequence is 13 residues long. Sample donors were healthy Caucasian individuals that came from Russia, aged roughly 6 to 100. A second PCR, run for about 7 to 11 cycles, used a sample-barcoded 5' primer plus a J-beta primer mix. TCRdb recomputed calls from the 5' RACE reads with MiXCR, one row per CDR3 protein. The sample lists 600,000 or so distinct CDR3 sequences; 25% to 35% were seen once. The rearrangement uses TRBV6-5 and TRBJ2-1; D may match TRBD1 or TRBD2 (6 bases each). This TCR came from a woman aged 80 or over in good health. Sequencing used blood. CDR3 DNA: TGTGCCAGCAGTTACGGAGGGGGCAATGAGCAGTTCTTC. Residues: CASSYGGGNEQFF.